The 8 T cell receptor beta chains listed next were all sequenced from one sample in a study of T cells in Graves' hyperthyroidism and ophthalmopathy. RNA transcripts provided the source from which TCR beta CDR3 regions were amplified. The TCR CDR3 was amplified in a first-round RT-PCR using the HTBI primer set. TCRdb re-derived calls from the multiplex PCR reads in MiXCR, one entry per CDR3 protein. Among roughly 380,000 distinct CDR3 sequences listed, about a sixth were seen once. Sequenced material: blood. All receptors come from a woman in her forties with Graves' ophthalmopathy.

This clonotype was seen at least ten times. V gene TRBV7-2 combines with J gene TRBJ2-5; tentative D call: TRBD2 (7 bases). V dropped 5 bases and J dropped 7 bases, with 23 bases sitting between them. This CDR3 comprises 16 residues. CDR1 is SGHTA and CDR2 is FQGNSA in the germline V gene. Here the CDR3 reads CASSMPGRGLVGTQYF. For the CDR3, the DNA is TGTGCCAGCAGCATGCCTGGGCGGGGGCTTGTGGGGACCCAGTACTTC.

This clonotype was seen ten or more times. The gene calls are TRBV11-2 and TRBJ2-5, with TRBD2 as a possible D gene (6 bases). The CDR3 is 15 amino acids. CDR1 is SGHAT, CDR2 FQNNGV, per germline. Trimming took 8 bases from V and 1 from J, leaving 17 bases between them. The CDR3 DNA is TGTGCCAGCGCCGGGGGAGTGACGGCCCAAGAGACCCAGTACTTC. This encodes CASAGGVTAQETQYF. Variable domain in full (rest from reference TRBV11-2 and TRBJ2-5): EAGVAQSPRYKIIEKRQSVAFWCNPISGHATLYWYQQILGQGPKLLIQFQNNGVVDDSQLPKDRFSAERLKGVDSTLKIQPAKLEDSAVYLCASAGGVTAQETQYFGPGTRLLVL.

This clonotype was observed at least ten times. The chain carries TRBV6-1 and TRBJ1-3; tentative D call: TRBD1 (6 bases). V lost 0 bases to trimming and J lost 0 bases, with 9 bases between them. The CDR3 covers 16 residues. Germline V gives CDR1 MNHNS, CDR2 SASEGT. The CDR3 is CASSEARGTSGNTIYF. DNA for the CDR3: TGTGCCAGCAGTGAAGCGAGGGGGACCTCTGGAAACACCATATATTTT.

This clonotype was seen ten or more times. This chain links TRBV12-3 or TRBV12-4 with TRBJ1-1; no definite D call. The CDR3 spans 13 residues. V lost 4 bases and J 6 bases, leaving 12 bases between the germline ends. The DNA of the CDR3 is TGTGCCAGCAGTTCTACAGAGCCTTCTGAAGCTTTCTTT. It specifies CASSSTEPSEAFF.

This clonotype has a count of ten or more. The chain couples TRBV6-1 to TRBJ2-2; TRBD2 agrees at 9 bases. Trimming took 4 bases from V and 9 from J; bases not matched to a gene: 9. Germline V CDR1 and CDR2: MNHNS, SASEGT. This CDR3 contains 15 residues. The CDR3 nucleotides read TGTGCCAGCAGTGGGGCTAGCGGGGCCCAGAGGGAGCTGTTTTTT. It specifies CASSGASGAQRELFF.

There are a few counts of this clonotype. V usage is TRBV27 and J usage is TRBJ1-3, with D hard to call. Trimming removed 6 bases from V and 0 bases from J, with 18 bases in between. Germline assignment: CDR1 MNHEY and CDR2 SMNVEV (reference sequence). The CDR3 extends over 17 amino acids. This CDR3 reads CASSPAVGDSSGNTIYF. In DNA, the CDR3 is TGTGCCAGCAGCCCCGCGGTCGGAGATTCCTCTGGAAACACCATATATTTT.

This clonotype was detected many times. This rearrangement joins TRBV27 to TRBJ1-2; 7 bases agree with TRBD1. Germline CDR1 MNHEY, CDR2 SMNVEV (reference sequence). With 4 bases clipped from V and 9 bases from J, the junction kept 14 bases outside the gene matches. The CDR3 is made up of 15 amino acids. The CDR3 spells CASSSPLTGRLRYTF. CDR3 sequence (DNA): TGTGCCAGCAGTTCCCCTTTGACAGGGAGGCTACGCTACACCTTC.

This chain connects TRBV20-1 to TRBJ2-7; D might be TRBD1 (6 bases). The CDR3 loop spans 14 amino acids. V lost 7 bases and J lost 3, with 19 bases in between. The V gene's germline CDR1 is DFQATT and CDR2 SNEGSKA (reference sequence). The CDR3 bases are TGCAGTGGTATGGTACAGGGACGACACTACGAGCAGTACTTC. Protein product: CSGMVQGRHYEQYF.